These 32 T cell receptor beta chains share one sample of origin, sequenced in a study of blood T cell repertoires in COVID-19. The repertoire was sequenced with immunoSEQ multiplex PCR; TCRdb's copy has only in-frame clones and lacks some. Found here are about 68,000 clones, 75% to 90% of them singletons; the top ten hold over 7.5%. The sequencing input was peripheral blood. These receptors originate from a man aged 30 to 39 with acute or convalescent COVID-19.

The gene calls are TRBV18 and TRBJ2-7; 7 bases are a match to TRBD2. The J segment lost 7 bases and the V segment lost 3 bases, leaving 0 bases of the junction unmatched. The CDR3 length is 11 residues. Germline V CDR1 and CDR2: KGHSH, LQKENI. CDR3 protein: CASSPGGEQYF. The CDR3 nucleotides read TGTGCCAGCTCACCGGGGGGGGAGCAGTACTTC.

The CDR3 bases are TGCGCCAGCAGGGGACACCCGAGGGACATTCAGTACTTC. Its protein is CASRGHPRDIQYF. The V gene is TRBV5-1, the J gene TRBJ2-4; D perhaps matches TRBD1 (6 bases). The CDR3 length is 13 residues. Trimming pared 5 bases from V and 8 bases from J, leaving 14 bases between. Looked up from germline, CDR1 is SGHRS and CDR2 is YFSETQ.

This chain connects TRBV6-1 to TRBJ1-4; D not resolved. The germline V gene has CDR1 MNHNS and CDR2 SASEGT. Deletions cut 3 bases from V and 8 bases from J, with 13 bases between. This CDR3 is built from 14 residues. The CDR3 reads CASSEVAVREKLFF. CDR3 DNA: TGTGCCAGCAGTGAGGTGGCTGTGAGGGAAAAACTGTTTTTT.

The CDR3 nucleotides read TGCAGCGCCTCGTACGCCGGCTCCTACAATGAGCAGTTCTTC. Its translation: CSASYAGSYNEQFF. The chain is built from TRBV29-1 and TRBJ2-1; D is ambiguous. V shed 7 bases and J shed 0 bases, with 13 bases lying between them. The CDR3 length is 14 residues. Per germline, CDR1 SQVTM and CDR2 ANQGSEA.

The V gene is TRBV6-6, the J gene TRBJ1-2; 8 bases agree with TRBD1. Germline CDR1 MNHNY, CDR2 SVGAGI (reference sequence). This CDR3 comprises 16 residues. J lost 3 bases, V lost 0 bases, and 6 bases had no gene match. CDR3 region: CASSYSPAGGDYGYTF. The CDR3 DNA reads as TGTGCCAGCAGTTACTCCCCCGCAGGGGGCGACTATGGCTACACCTTC.

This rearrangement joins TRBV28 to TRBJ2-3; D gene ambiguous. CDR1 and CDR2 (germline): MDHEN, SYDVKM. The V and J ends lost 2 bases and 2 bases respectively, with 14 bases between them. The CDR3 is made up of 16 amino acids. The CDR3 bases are TGTGCCAGCAGTTTAGAGCGTCTCCCCCCCACAGATACGCAGTATTTT. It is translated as CASSLERLPPTDTQYF. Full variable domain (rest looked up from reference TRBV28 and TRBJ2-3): DVKVTQSSRYLVKRTGEKVFLECVQDMDHENMFWYRQDPGLGLRLIYFSYDVKMKEKGDIPEGYSVSREKKERFSLILESASTNQTSMYLCASSLERLPPTDTQYFGPGTRLTVL.

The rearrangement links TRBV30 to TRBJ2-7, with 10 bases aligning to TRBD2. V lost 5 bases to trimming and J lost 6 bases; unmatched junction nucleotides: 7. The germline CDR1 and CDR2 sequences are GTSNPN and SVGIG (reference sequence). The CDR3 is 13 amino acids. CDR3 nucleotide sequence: TGTGCCTGGGGAGCGGGAGGGCCAGGCGAGCAGTACTTC. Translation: CAWGAGGPGEQYF.

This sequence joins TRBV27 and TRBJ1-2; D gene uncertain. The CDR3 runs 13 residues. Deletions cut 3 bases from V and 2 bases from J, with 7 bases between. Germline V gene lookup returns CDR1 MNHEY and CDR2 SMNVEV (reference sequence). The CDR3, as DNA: TGTGCCAGCAGTTTTTACGGGAACTATGGCTACACCTTC. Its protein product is CASSFYGNYGYTF.

CDR3 in amino acids: CATSDFLAGGARETQYF. In nucleotides, the CDR3 is TGTGCCACCAGTGATTTCCTAGCGGGAGGGGCCCGAGAGACCCAGTACTTC. The genes are TRBV24-1 and TRBJ2-5; 12 bases fit TRBD2. V shed 1 base, J shed 4 bases, and the junction held 6 bases outside the gene matches. The CDR3 consists of 17 residues. The germline gives CDR1 KGHDR, CDR2 SFDVKD.

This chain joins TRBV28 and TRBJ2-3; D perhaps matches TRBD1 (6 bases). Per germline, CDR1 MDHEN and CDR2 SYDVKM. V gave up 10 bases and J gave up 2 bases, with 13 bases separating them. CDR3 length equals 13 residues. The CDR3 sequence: CAIGGPPTDTQYF. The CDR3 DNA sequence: TGTGCCATAGGGGGTCCTCCCACAGATACGCAGTATTTT.

The CDR3 spells CASSLDPTRWGGTNEKLFF. In DNA, the CDR3 is TGTGCCAGCAGCTTAGACCCTACCCGGTGGGGCGGAACGAATGAAAAACTGTTTTTT. The V and J genes are TRBV11-2 and TRBJ1-4; D is possibly TRBD1 (5 bases). The V end lost 0 bases, the J end lost 5 bases, and 22 bases lay between the germline ends. The CDR3 runs 19 residues. The germline CDR1 and CDR2 sequences are SGHAT and FQNNGV.

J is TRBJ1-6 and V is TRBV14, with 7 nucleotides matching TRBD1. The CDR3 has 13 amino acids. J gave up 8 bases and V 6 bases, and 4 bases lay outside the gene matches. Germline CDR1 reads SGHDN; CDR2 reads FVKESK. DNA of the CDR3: TGTGCCAGCAGTCGACAGGGTTATTCACCCCTCCACTTT. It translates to CASSRQGYSPLHF.

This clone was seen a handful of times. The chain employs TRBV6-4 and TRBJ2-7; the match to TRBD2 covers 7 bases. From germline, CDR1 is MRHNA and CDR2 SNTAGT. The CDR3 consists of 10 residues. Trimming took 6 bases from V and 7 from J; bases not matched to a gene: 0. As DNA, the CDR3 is TGTGCCAGCAGAGCGGGAGAGCAGTACTTC. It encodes CASRAGEQYF.

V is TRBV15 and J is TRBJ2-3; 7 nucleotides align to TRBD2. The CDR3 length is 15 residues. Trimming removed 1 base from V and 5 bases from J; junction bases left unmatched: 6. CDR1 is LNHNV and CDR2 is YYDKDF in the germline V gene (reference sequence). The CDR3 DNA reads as TGTGCCACCAGCAGAGGAGGCGGGAGCCTAGATACGCAGTATTTT. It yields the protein CATSRGGGSLDTQYF.

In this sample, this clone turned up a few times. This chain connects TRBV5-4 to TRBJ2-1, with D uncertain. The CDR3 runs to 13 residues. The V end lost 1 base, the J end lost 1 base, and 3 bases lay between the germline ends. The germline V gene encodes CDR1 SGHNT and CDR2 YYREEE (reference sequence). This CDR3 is CASSLPSYNEQFF. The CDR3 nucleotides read TGTGCCAGCAGCTTGCCGTCCTACAATGAGCAGTTCTTC.

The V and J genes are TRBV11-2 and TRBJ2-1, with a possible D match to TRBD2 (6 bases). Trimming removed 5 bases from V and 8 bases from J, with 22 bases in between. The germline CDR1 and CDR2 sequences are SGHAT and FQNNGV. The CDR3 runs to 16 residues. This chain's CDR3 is CASSPGSGREVDEQFF. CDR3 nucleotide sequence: TGTGCCAGCAGCCCCGGCTCCGGCAGGGAGGTAGATGAGCAGTTCTTC.

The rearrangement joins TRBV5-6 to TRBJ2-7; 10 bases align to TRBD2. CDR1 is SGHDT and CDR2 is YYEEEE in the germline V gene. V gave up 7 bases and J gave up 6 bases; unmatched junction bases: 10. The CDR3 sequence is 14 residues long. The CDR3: CASSVGLAGAEQYF. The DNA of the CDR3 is TGTGCCAGCTCCGTGGGGCTAGCGGGAGCCGAGCAGTACTTC.

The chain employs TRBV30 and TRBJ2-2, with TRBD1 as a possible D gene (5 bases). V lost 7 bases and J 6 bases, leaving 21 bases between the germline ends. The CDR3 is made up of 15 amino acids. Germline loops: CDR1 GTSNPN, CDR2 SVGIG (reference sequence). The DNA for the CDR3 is TGTGCCTCCGACAGAAGACGGAGCACCGCCGGGGAGCTGTTTTTT. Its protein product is CASDRRRSTAGELFF. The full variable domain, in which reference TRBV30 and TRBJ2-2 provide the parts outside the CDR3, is SQTIHQWPATLVQPVGSPLSLECTVEGTSNPNLYWYRQAAGRGLQLLFYSVGIGQISSEVPQNLSASRPQDRQFILSSKKLLLSDSGFYLCASDRRRSTAGELFFGEGSRLTVL.

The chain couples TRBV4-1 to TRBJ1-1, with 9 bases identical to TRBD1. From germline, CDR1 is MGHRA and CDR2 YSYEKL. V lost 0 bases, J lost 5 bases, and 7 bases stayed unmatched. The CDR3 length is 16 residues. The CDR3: CASSQDVRQGGTEAFF. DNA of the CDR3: TGCGCCAGCAGCCAAGATGTGAGACAGGGGGGTACTGAAGCTTTCTTT.

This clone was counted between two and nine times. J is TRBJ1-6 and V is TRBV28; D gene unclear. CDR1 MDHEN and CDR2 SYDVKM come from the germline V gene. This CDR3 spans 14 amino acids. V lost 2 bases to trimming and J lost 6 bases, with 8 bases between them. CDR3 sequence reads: CASSLTQTNSPLHF. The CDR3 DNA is TGTGCCAGCAGTTTAACACAGACTAATTCACCCCTCCACTTT.

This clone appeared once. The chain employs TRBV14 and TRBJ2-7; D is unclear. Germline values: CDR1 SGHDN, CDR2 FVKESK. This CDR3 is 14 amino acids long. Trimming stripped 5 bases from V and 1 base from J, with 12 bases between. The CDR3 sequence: CASSARPTSYEQYF. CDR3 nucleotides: TGTGCCAGCAGCGCCCGCCCGACTTCCTACGAGCAGTACTTC.

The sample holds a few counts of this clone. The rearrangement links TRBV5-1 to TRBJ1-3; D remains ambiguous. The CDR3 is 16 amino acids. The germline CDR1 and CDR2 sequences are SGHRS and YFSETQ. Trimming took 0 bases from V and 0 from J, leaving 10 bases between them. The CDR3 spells CASSLVASYSGNTIYF. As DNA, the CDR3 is TGCGCCAGCAGCTTGGTAGCCTCCTACTCTGGAAACACCATATATTTT. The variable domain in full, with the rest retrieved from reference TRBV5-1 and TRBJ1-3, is KAGVTQTPRYLIKTRGQQVTLSCSPISGHRSVSWYQQTPGQGLQFLFEYFSETQRNKGNFPGRFSGRQFSNSRSEMNVSTLELGDSALYLCASSLVASYSGNTIYFGEGSWLTVV.

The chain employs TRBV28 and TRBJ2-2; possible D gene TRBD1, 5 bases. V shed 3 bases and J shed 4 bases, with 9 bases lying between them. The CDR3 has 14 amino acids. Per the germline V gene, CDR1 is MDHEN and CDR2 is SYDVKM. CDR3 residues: CASSFGRVTGELFF. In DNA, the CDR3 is TGTGCCAGCAGTTTCGGCAGGGTCACCGGGGAGCTGTTTTTT.

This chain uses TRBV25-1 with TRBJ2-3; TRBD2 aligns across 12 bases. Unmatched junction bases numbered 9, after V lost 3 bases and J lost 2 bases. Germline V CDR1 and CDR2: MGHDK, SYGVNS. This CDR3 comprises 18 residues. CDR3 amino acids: CASSDASGRAGITDTQYF. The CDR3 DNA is TGTGCCAGCAGTGATGCTAGCGGGAGGGCCGGTATCACAGATACGCAGTATTTT. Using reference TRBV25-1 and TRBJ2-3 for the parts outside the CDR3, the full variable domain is EADIYQTPRYLVIGTGKKITLECSQTMGHDKMYWYQQDPGMELHLIHYSYGVNSTEKGDLSSESTVSRIRTEHFPLTLESARPSHTSQYLCASSDASGRAGITDTQYFGPGTRLTVL.

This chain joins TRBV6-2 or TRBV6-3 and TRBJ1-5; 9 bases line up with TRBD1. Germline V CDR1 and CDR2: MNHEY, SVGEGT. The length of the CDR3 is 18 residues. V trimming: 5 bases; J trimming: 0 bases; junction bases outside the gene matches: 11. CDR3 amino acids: CASSTPQGAAYSNQPQHF. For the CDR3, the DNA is TGTGCCAGCAGTACCCCACAGGGGGCCGCGTATAGCAATCAGCCCCAGCATTTT.

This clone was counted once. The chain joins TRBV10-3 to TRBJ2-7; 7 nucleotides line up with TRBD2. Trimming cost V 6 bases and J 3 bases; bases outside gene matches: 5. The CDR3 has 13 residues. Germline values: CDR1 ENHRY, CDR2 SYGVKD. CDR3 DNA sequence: TGTGCCATCAGCGGGGCGGGGGACTACGAGCAGTACTTC. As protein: CAISGAGDYEQYF.

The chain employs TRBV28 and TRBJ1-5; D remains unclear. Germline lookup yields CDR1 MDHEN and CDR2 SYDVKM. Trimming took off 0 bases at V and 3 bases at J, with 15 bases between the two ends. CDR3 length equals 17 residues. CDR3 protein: CASSLWVGTNTNQPQHF. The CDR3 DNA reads TGTGCCAGCAGTTTATGGGTGGGCACCAACACCAATCAGCCCCAGCATTTT.

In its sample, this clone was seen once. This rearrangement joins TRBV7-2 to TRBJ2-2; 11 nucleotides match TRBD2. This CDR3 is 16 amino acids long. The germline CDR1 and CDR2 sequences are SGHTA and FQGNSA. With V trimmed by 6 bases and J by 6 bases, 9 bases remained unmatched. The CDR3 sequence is CASRRGTSGGAGELFF. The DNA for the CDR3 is TGTGCCAGCAGACGCGGGACTAGCGGCGGTGCCGGGGAGCTGTTTTTT.

CDR3 nucleotide sequence: TGTGCCAGCAGTTTATCAGGGAGGACTGAAGCTTTCTTT. Its translation: CASSLSGRTEAFF. The chain combines TRBV28 with TRBJ1-1, with D possibly being TRBD1 (5 bases). CDR1 and CDR2 from the germline V gene are MDHEN and SYDVKM. Trimming left V 1 base short and J 5 bases short, with 8 bases between. The CDR3 spans 13 residues.

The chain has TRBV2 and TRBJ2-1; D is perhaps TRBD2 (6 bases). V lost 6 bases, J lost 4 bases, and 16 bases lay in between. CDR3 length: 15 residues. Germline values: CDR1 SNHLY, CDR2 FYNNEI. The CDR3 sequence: CASRMGSGLYNEQFF. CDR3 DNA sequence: TGTGCCAGCAGGATGGGTAGCGGCCTTTACAATGAGCAGTTCTTC.

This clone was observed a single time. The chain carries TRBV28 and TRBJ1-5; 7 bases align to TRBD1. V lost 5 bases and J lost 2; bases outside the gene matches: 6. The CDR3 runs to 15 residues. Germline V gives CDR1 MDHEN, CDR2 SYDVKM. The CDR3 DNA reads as TGTGCCAGCAGTCAAGGGGGCTCGGGCAATCAGCCCCAGCATTTT. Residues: CASSQGGSGNQPQHF.

The CDR3 loop reads CASSDSGSVEVQFF. CDR3 DNA: TGCGCCAGCAGTGATAGCGGGAGCGTTGAAGTGCAGTTCTTC. This chain links TRBV10-1 with TRBJ2-1; 9 bases line up with TRBD2. Germline-derived CDR1 and CDR2 are WNHNN and SYGVQD (reference sequence). The CDR3 is 14 residues long. Germline trimming cut 3 bases from V and 12 bases from J; bases unmatched to any gene: 9.